The clone carrying this TCR beta chain turned up a few times. What it recognizes is unknown. Per the germline V gene, CDR1 is KGHDR and CDR2 is SFDVKD. V shed 5 bases and J shed 8 bases, with 14 bases lying between them. The CDR3 sequence is 13 residues long. The entry originates in a study of blood T cells in healthy people across ages. Study-wide results and limits: As naive T cell percentage varied, TCR beta diversity correlated strongly with it.

Alongside a J-beta primer mix, a sample-barcoded 5' primer served in a second PCR lasting about 7 to 12 cycles. TCRdb reanalysed the 5' RACE reads using MiXCR and keeps one entry per CDR3 protein. This sample has 710,000 or so distinct CDR3 sequences; 20% to 25% occur once, and the top ten carry under 25%. Sequencing used blood. This chain connects TRBV24-1 to TRBJ1-2; unclear D gene. The TCR was taken from a man in his 70s in good health. This CDR3 is CATSGIGRTGYTF. As DNA, the CDR3 is TGTGCCACCAGTGGGATAGGGCGCACAGGCTACACCTTC.